The next 21 T cell receptor beta chains were all read from a single sample in a study of human T cells and chemical hapten exposure. In TCRdb, the RACE reads were re-called with MiXCR into one record per CDR3 protein. The sample consists of roughly 200,000 distinct CDR3 sequences, approximately 20% of them appearing once. Documented time point: patch test 1, 2 weeks after DPC sensitization. Indicated treatment: therapeutic diphenylcyclopropenone sensitization with weekly scalp DPC. The sequencing used whole blood, collected in connection with sensitization to the hapten diphenylcyclopropenone (DPC). These receptors came from a woman between 50 and 59 years old with alopecia areata. Some clones in this sample may be carry-over from other donors' samples.

The chain has TRBV11-1 and TRBJ2-7; D is undetermined. Germline V lookup: CDR1 SGHAT, CDR2 FQDESV (reference sequence). V shed 1 base and J shed 9 bases, with 13 bases lying between them. The CDR3 contains 13 residues. This CDR3 is CASSLVESTGQYF. Here the CDR3 DNA reads TGTGCCAGCAGCTTAGTCGAGTCCACTGGGCAGTACTTC.

This clonotype was found a few times. The chain links TRBV5-6 to TRBJ2-2; possibly TRBD1 for D (6 bases). Germline CDR1 SGHDT, CDR2 YYEEEE. This CDR3 has 14 residues. The V end lost 5 bases, the J end lost 5 bases, and 13 bases lay between the germline ends. CDR3 sequence: CASSGTGITGELFF. For the CDR3, the DNA is TGTGCCAGCAGTGGAACAGGGATAACCGGGGAGCTGTTTTTT.

The genes are TRBV29-1 and TRBJ1-3; D is unclear. Germline values: CDR1 SQVTM, CDR2 ANQGSEA. The length of the CDR3 is 13 residues. The V and J ends lost 0 bases and 2 bases respectively, with 5 bases between them. CDR3 protein: CSVEDDAGNTIYF. In DNA form, the CDR3 reads TGCAGCGTTGAAGATGACGCTGGAAACACCATATATTTT.

The CDR3 sequence: CASSETGTALQAFF. CDR3 sequence (DNA): TGTGCCAGCAGCGAAACCGGGACAGCGTTGCAGGCTTTCTTT. J is TRBJ1-1 and V is TRBV7-6, with 7 bases that match TRBD1. CDR3 length: 14 residues. Trimming at V came to 5 bases and at J to 11 bases, leaving 14 bases not matched to a gene. Germline V CDR1 and CDR2: SGHVS, FNYEAQ.

The CDR3 is CASSPLTTGSKTEAFF. The CDR3, as DNA: TGTGCCAGCTCACCACTAACCACAGGTTCAAAGACTGAAGCTTTCTTT. The V call is TRBV18, the J call TRBJ1-1; D possibly corresponds to TRBD1 (5 bases). V lost 1 base and J lost 5, with 17 bases in between. The length of the CDR3 is 16 residues. Per the germline V gene, CDR1 is KGHSH and CDR2 is LQKENI.

The sample holds a few counts of this clonotype. In DNA form, the CDR3 reads TGTGCCAGCAGTCGCACCGGGACAGGGGACCGCGGCGAGCAGTACTTC. This sequence encodes CASSRTGTGDRGEQYF. The rearrangement uses TRBV5-6 and TRBJ2-7, with TRBD1 identical over 10 bases. This CDR3 has 16 residues. Germline CDR1 and CDR2: SGHDT and YYEEEE. The V and J ends lost 5 bases and 6 bases, in that order; junction bases with no gene match: 14.

This chain joins TRBV27 and TRBJ2-7; perhaps TRBD1 as D (5 bases). Germline V lookup: CDR1 MNHEY, CDR2 SMNVEV (reference sequence). With 2 bases removed from V and 5 bases from J, the gap between germline ends came to 10 bases. The CDR3 consists of 13 residues. For the CDR3, the DNA is TGTGCCAGCAGTTTACCTGCAGGGAACGAGCAGTACTTC. The encoded protein is CASSLPAGNEQYF.

This clonotype was seen a handful of times. The chain is built from TRBV29-1 and TRBJ1-1; TRBD1 aligns across 7 bases. The V segment lost 8 bases and the J segment 8 bases; nucleotides outside the gene matches: 11. Per the germline V gene, CDR1 is SQVTM and CDR2 is ANQGSEA. The CDR3 is made up of 12 amino acids. The CDR3 sequence: CSIQELDREAFF. The CDR3, as DNA: TGCAGCATCCAGGAATTGGACAGGGAAGCTTTCTTT.

This clonotype has more than one count but fewer than ten. The gene calls are TRBV30 and TRBJ2-1; D is unresolved. The CDR3 has 11 residues. V was pared by 3 bases and J by 7 bases, with 7 bases between. Per germline, CDR1 GTSNPN and CDR2 SVGIG (reference sequence). The CDR3 region is CAWRLGNEQFF. The CDR3, as DNA: TGTGCCTGGAGGTTGGGAAATGAGCAGTTCTTC.

The chain employs TRBV6-6 and TRBJ2-3; 10 nucleotides match TRBD2. Trimming cost V 7 bases and J 4 bases; bases outside gene matches: 8. Germline V gene sequence: CDR1 MNHNY, CDR2 SVGAGI (reference sequence). The CDR3 is 15 amino acids. CDR3 protein: CASTLAGAVADTQYF. The CDR3 region has the DNA TGTGCCAGCACTCTAGCGGGGGCTGTAGCAGATACGCAGTATTTT.

In this sample, this clonotype turned up a few times. The J gene is TRBJ2-1, the V gene TRBV2; 16 positions match TRBD2. The CDR3 extends over 18 amino acids. V lost 6 bases, J lost 0 bases, and 5 bases stayed unmatched. Germline lookup yields CDR1 SNHLY and CDR2 FYNNEI. The CDR3 region has the DNA TGTGCCAGCAGGGGACTAGCGGGAGGGCCCGGCTCCTACAATGAGCAGTTCTTC. It is translated as CASRGLAGGPGSYNEQFF.

This clonotype was picked up a small number of times. The V call is TRBV7-2, the J call TRBJ2-1; 11 bases align to TRBD2. The germline V gene has CDR1 SGHTA and CDR2 FQGNSA. CDR3 length equals 16 residues. The J segment lost 6 bases and the V segment lost 4 bases, leaving 8 bases of the junction unmatched. Here the CDR3 DNA reads TGTGCCAGCAGCTCCGAGCTAGCGGGAGGTCGCAATGAGCAGTTCTTC. Protein product: CASSSELAGGRNEQFF.

The sample holds a few counts of this clonotype. This chain links TRBV27 with TRBJ2-7; D gene unclear. V gave up 6 bases and J gave up 2 bases, with 17 bases separating them. Germline V gene sequence: CDR1 MNHEY, CDR2 SMNVEV (reference sequence). There are 15 residues in the CDR3. CDR3 nucleotide sequence: TGTGCCAGCAGCCCTATTTACGACCCAACCTACGAGCAGTACTTC. Residues: CASSPIYDPTYEQYF.

The chain recombines TRBV11-2 with TRBJ2-1; 8 bases map to TRBD2. The germline gives CDR1 SGHAT, CDR2 FQNNGV. The CDR3 runs 16 residues. V lost 0 bases, J lost 4 bases, and 5 bases stayed unmatched. The CDR3 loop is CASSLDWIAGYNEQFF. CDR3 DNA sequence: TGTGCCAGCAGCTTAGATTGGATAGCGGGGTACAATGAGCAGTTCTTC.

V gene TRBV12-3 or TRBV12-4 combines with J gene TRBJ2-2; the D is unclear. Trimming pared 3 bases from V and 3 bases from J, leaving 8 bases between. The CDR3 is 14 amino acids. The CDR3 loop reads CASSFNLDTGELFF. CDR3 sequence (DNA): TGTGCCAGCAGTTTCAACCTTGACACCGGGGAGCTGTTTTTT.

There are a few counts of this clonotype. V usage is TRBV5-5 and J usage is TRBJ1-5; TRBD1 matches 7 bases. The CDR3 loop spans 14 amino acids. Germline values: CDR1 SGHKS, CDR2 YYEKEE (reference sequence). V shed 4 bases, J shed 2 bases, and the junction held 3 bases outside the gene matches. For the CDR3, the DNA is TGTGCCAGCAGCATCGGACAGGGCAATCAGCCCCAGCATTTT. It is translated as CASSIGQGNQPQHF.

CDR3 in amino acids: CSVNPSGRIQETQYF. In DNA, the CDR3 is TGCAGCGTAAACCCTAGCGGGAGGATTCAAGAGACCCAGTACTTC. This chain joins TRBV29-1 and TRBJ2-5; 11 bases agree with TRBD2. CDR1 SQVTM and CDR2 ANQGSEA come from the germline V gene. The J segment lost 2 bases and the V segment lost 6 bases, leaving 8 bases of the junction unmatched. The CDR3 has 15 amino acids. Looking up the rest from reference TRBV29-1 and TRBJ2-5 gives the full variable domain: SAVISQKPSRDICQRGTSLTIQCQVDSQVTMMFWYRQQPGQSLTLIATANQGSEATYESGFVIDKFPISRPNLTFSTLTVSNMSPEDSSIYLCSVNPSGRIQETQYFGPGTRLLVL.

The chain is built from TRBV30 and TRBJ1-4, with a tentative D call TRBD1 (5 bases). The V end was cut by 0 bases, the J end by 4 bases, with 15 bases between. Germline CDR1 reads GTSNPN; CDR2 reads SVGIG (reference sequence). CDR3 length: 16 residues. The CDR3 DNA reads as TGTGCCTGGAGTGTAACCCCAAGAGGGGTTAATGAAAAACTGTTTTTT. It encodes CAWSVTPRGVNEKLFF.

CDR3 coding DNA: TGTGCCATCAACGGGGGGTCTCGGGATACGCAGTATTTT. Its translation is CAINGGSRDTQYF. V and J are TRBV10-3 and TRBJ2-3; TRBD2 aligns across 7 bases. Germline assignment: CDR1 ENHRY and CDR2 SYGVKD. V shed 7 bases, J shed 6 bases, and the junction held 7 bases outside the gene matches. The CDR3 length is 13 residues.

In this sample, this clonotype turned up a few times. V usage is TRBV10-3 and J usage is TRBJ1-1; a weak D match, TRBD1 (5 bases). Trimming took 0 bases from V and 3 from J, leaving 8 bases between them. This CDR3 region has 14 residues. Germline assignment: CDR1 ENHRY and CDR2 SYGVKD. The CDR3 protein is CAISESSRDTEAFF. The CDR3 bases are TGTGCCATCAGTGAGTCGAGCAGGGACACTGAAGCTTTCTTT.

The sample holds a few counts of this clonotype. The CDR3 spells CASSLANEQYF. In nucleotides, the CDR3 is TGTGCCAGCAGCTTAGCTAACGAGCAGTACTTC. The V and J genes are TRBV7-9 and TRBJ2-7; D is undetermined. The ends were cut back, 0 bases at V and 5 bases at J, with 2 bases in the middle. This CDR3 comprises 11 residues. CDR1 is SEHNR, CDR2 FQNEAQ, per germline (reference sequence).